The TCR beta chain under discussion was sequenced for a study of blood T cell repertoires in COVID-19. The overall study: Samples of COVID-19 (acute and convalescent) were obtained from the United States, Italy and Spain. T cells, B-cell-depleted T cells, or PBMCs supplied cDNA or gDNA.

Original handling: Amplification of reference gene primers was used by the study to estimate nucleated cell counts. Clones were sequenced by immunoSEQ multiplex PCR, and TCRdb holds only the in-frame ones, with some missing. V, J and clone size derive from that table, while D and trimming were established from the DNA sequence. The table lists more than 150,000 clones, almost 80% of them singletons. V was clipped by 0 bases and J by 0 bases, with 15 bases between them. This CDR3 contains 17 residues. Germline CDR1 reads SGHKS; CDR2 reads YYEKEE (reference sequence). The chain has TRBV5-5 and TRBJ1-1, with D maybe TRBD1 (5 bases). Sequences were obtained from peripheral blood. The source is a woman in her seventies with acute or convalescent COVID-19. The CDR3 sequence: CASSLGGDSYMNTEAFF. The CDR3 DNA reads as TGTGCCAGCAGCTTGGGTGGAGACAGCTACATGAACACTGAAGCTTTCTTT.